This TCR beta chain was profiled in a study of radiation and T cells in renal cell carcinoma. Treatment of the sample: treatment-naive control, cytoreductive nephrectomy. This renal cell carcinoma was of the clear cell type. Findings and caveats of the study: Compared with controls, irradiated tumors showed greater TCR clonality. Dominant CDR3 motifs occupied more repertoire in irradiated than control tumors. Intratumoral heterogeneity was not captured in these approximately 1 g regions.

This clone was recorded a few times. Its target is not known. This CDR3 is 13 amino acids long. V lost 2 bases, J lost 3 bases, and 8 bases lay in between. CDR1 is ENHRY, CDR2 SYGVKD, per germline. Assay used: immunoSEQ multiplex PCR; TCRdb lists only in-frame clones, some missing. The sample lists 20,000 to 25,000 clones, around 50% seen once, with less than 25% in the top ten. The chain carries TRBV10-3 and TRBJ2-7; D tentatively reads TRBD1 or TRBD2 (5 bases each). Here the sequenced sample was tumor tissue, taken from a patient whose treatment was nephrectomy without radiotherapy. The clonotype comes from a human donor with renal cell carcinoma. The CDR3 loop reads CAISERGDYEQYF. CDR3 nucleotides: TGTGCCATCAGTGAGAGAGGGGACTACGAGCAGTACTTC.